Following are 18 T cell receptor beta chains from one sample sequenced in a study of blood T cell repertoires in COVID-19. Clones were read by immunoSEQ multiplex PCR, and TCRdb kept only the in-frame ones, dropping some. The sample lists about 140,000 clones, about 80% occurring once. Sequenced input: peripheral blood. These receptors were obtained from a human donor in a cohort sampled during active COVID-19.

The rearrangement links TRBV6-5 to TRBJ1-2; 9 bases match TRBD1. V shed 7 bases and J 6 bases; nucleotides not matched to a gene: 3. The CDR3 runs to 12 residues. CDR1 is MNHEY and CDR2 is SVGAGI in the germline V gene. The CDR3 loop is CASTRTGDGYTF. The CDR3 region has the DNA TGTGCCAGCACCAGGACAGGGGATGGCTACACCTTC.

V usage is TRBV19 and J usage is TRBJ2-3; 10 bases align to TRBD2. Looked up from germline, CDR1 is LNHDA and CDR2 is SQIVND (reference sequence). V shed 6 bases and J 6 bases; nucleotides not matched to a gene: 6. The CDR3 covers 14 residues. CDR3 coding DNA: TGTGCCAGTAGCCCCCTTAGCGGGGGGGATACGCAGTATTTT. Translation gives CASSPLSGGDTQYF.

V usage is TRBV7-6 and J usage is TRBJ2-7, with 9 bases aligning to TRBD2. The germline V gene has CDR1 SGHVS and CDR2 FNYEAQ. CDR3 length: 16 amino acids. The J segment lost 4 bases and the V segment lost 1 base, leaving 8 bases of the junction unmatched. The CDR3, as DNA: TGTGCCAGCAGCTTAGTAGGGCTAGCGGGGAGGTACGAGCAGTACTTC. Translation: CASSLVGLAGRYEQYF.

The gene calls are TRBV11-2 and TRBJ2-7; tentative D call: TRBD2 (6 bases). CDR1 and CDR2 from the germline V gene are SGHAT and FQNNGV. The V end lost 2 bases, the J end lost 6 bases, and 11 bases lay between the germline ends. The CDR3 spans 13 residues. The CDR3 here is CASSLPRGGEQYF. The CDR3 DNA reads TGTGCCAGCAGCTTACCTAGGGGAGGCGAGCAGTACTTC.

In its sample, this clone was seen a few times. The rearrangement links TRBV28 to TRBJ1-2, with D tentatively TRBD1 (5 bases). Germline assignment: CDR1 MDHEN and CDR2 SYDVKM. This CDR3 is 15 amino acids long. V shed 5 bases and J shed 7 bases, with 20 bases lying between them. The CDR3 here is CASSPDRPITRGYTF. In DNA form, the CDR3 reads TGTGCCAGCAGTCCCGACAGACCGATAACGCGTGGCTACACCTTC.

The chain combines TRBV6-5 with TRBJ2-1; TRBD2 might be the D (7 bases). Germline CDR1 reads MNHEY; CDR2 reads SVGAGI. CDR3 length: 14 residues. Trimming took off 5 bases at V and 9 bases at J, with 17 bases between the two ends. The CDR3 DNA reads TGTGCCAGCAGTCACAGAAGGGGGGGCGTTGAGCAGTTCTTC. This gives the protein CASSHRRGGVEQFF.

This clone was seen a single time. The chain combines TRBV7-2 with TRBJ2-3, with a possible D match to TRBD1 (6 bases). The CDR3 contains 15 residues. V lost 3 bases and J lost 6, with 16 bases in between. The germline gives CDR1 SGHTA, CDR2 FQGNSA. The CDR3 spells CASSFVAGTSDTQYF. The CDR3 bases are TGTGCCAGCAGCTTCGTTGCCGGGACATCGGATACGCAGTATTTT.

The chain carries TRBV5-4 and TRBJ2-7, with 9 bases matching TRBD1. CDR3 length: 16 residues. After removal of 0 bases from V and 1 base from J, the junction contained 5 bases not matched to a gene. Germline loops: CDR1 SGHNT, CDR2 YYREEE (reference sequence). DNA of the CDR3: TGTGCCAGCAGCTTGGCCGCACAGGGGGCTTCCTACGAGCAGTACTTC. As protein: CASSLAAQGASYEQYF.

The chain uses TRBV20-1 and TRBJ2-7, with a weak D call TRBD1 (6 bases). Per germline, CDR1 DFQATT and CDR2 SNEGSKA (reference sequence). There are 13 residues in the CDR3. The ends were cut back, 3 bases at V and 7 bases at J, with 16 bases in the middle. The CDR3 reads CSASSRGWWEQYF. The DNA for the CDR3 is TGCAGTGCTAGTTCCAGGGGCTGGTGGGAGCAGTACTTC.

The V and J genes are TRBV3-1 (or the pseudogene TRBV3-2) and TRBJ1-4, with 7 bases that match TRBD1. CDR3 length: 16 amino acids. Trimming cost V 7 bases and J 7 bases; bases outside gene matches: 15. Germline values: CDR1 LGHDT, CDR2 YNNKEL (reference sequence). The DNA for the CDR3 is TGTGCCAGCAAGATGACAGGGCTAGGCTCGGCTGAAAAACTGTTTTTT. Its protein is CASKMTGLGSAEKLFF.

The chain uses TRBV19 and TRBJ2-3; D gene uncertain. Germline V gives CDR1 LNHDA, CDR2 SQIVND (reference sequence). The CDR3 spans 13 residues. V was clipped by 3 bases and J by 6 bases, with 10 bases between them. The CDR3 is CASSIFLRDTQYF. The CDR3 region has the DNA TGTGCCAGTAGTATCTTTTTACGGGATACGCAGTATTTT.

The table lists this clone with a count of one. The chain is built from TRBV7-9 and TRBJ1-1; 8 positions agree with TRBD1. CDR1 and CDR2 from the germline V gene are SEHNR and FQNEAQ (reference sequence). This CDR3 is built from 14 residues. V shed 6 bases and J 6 bases; nucleotides not matched to a gene: 9. The CDR3 DNA is TGTGCCAGCAGTTTACAGGGGGGTCTGTCTGAAGCTTTCTTT. Translated: CASSLQGGLSEAFF.

This chain joins TRBV27 and TRBJ2-5, with 8 bases lining up with TRBD1. The V segment lost 6 bases and the J segment 2 bases; nucleotides outside the gene matches: 8. Germline values: CDR1 MNHEY, CDR2 SMNVEV (reference sequence). The CDR3 has 15 residues. The DNA for the CDR3 is TGTGCCAGCAGCTCAGAATGGACAGGGCAAGAGACCCAGTACTTC. As protein: CASSSEWTGQETQYF.

V gene TRBV4-2 combines with J gene TRBJ2-3; 10 nucleotides match TRBD2. Germline V gives CDR1 LGHNA, CDR2 YNFKEQ. The V and J ends lost 1 base and 3 bases, in that order; junction bases with no gene match: 4. The CDR3 totals 16 residues. The CDR3 region is CASSQATSGVTDTQYF. CDR3 bases: TGTGCCAGCAGCCAAGCAACTAGCGGGGTTACAGATACGCAGTATTTT.

V gene TRBV28 combines with J gene TRBJ2-7, with D tentatively TRBD1 (7 bases). The CDR3 spans 13 residues. The V and J ends lost 5 bases and 3 bases respectively, with 11 bases between them. Germline CDR1 is MDHEN and CDR2 is SYDVKM. The chain's CDR3 is CASSRQGLYEQYF. The CDR3 DNA is TGTGCCAGCAGTCGACAGGGACTCTACGAGCAGTACTTC.

The chain combines TRBV27 with TRBJ1-2; 8 bases are a match to TRBD1. V trimming: 4 bases; J trimming: 8 bases; junction bases outside the gene matches: 6. The CDR3 extends over 13 amino acids. Germline V gives CDR1 MNHEY, CDR2 SMNVEV (reference sequence). The CDR3 is CASSSGQGRGYTF. In DNA form, the CDR3 reads TGTGCCAGCAGTTCCGGACAGGGCCGAGGCTACACCTTC.

V gene TRBV10-1 combines with J gene TRBJ2-3; TRBD1 matches 12 bases. The CDR3 sequence is 18 residues long. V lost 10 bases to trimming and J lost 1 base; unmatched junction nucleotides: 15. The germline V gene has CDR1 WNHNN and CDR2 SYGVQD (reference sequence). The CDR3 DNA is TGCGCCAAAACAGGGGGGACAGGGGGCGATCGAGGCACAGATACGCAGTATTTT. Translation: CAKTGGTGGDRGTDTQYF.

This clone was detected ten times or more. The chain couples TRBV5-1 to TRBJ2-7, with TRBD1 as a possible D gene (6 bases). Germline V gene sequence: CDR1 SGHRS, CDR2 YFSETQ. The germline V and J ends were trimmed by 3 bases and 2 bases, with 12 bases remaining between them. There are 14 residues in the CDR3. The CDR3 nucleotides read TGCGCCAGCAGCTCCCGGGACACCCCCTACGAGCAGTACTTC. This codes for CASSSRDTPYEQYF.